Listed here are 21 T cell receptor beta chains from one sample, sequenced in a study of response to subunit inactivated influenza vaccine. TCRdb independently ran MiXCR on the RT-PCR reads; one entry per CDR3 protein. The table shows 530,000 or so distinct CDR3 sequences, with around 11% occurring only once. The sample in question was PBMCs from blood, obtained on the day of vaccination. These receptors were taken from a man over 45 who received an inactivated influenza vaccine.

This clonotype was seen at least ten times. The chain joins TRBV5-6 to TRBJ2-7, with D hard to call. The CDR3 has 16 amino acids. The germline V gene encodes CDR1 SGHDT and CDR2 YYEEEE. The germline V and J ends were trimmed by 3 bases and 0 bases, with 16 bases remaining between them. CDR3 sequence: CASSSTFHRSSYEQYF. The CDR3 DNA reads as TGTGCCAGCAGCTCCACATTTCATAGAAGCTCCTACGAGCAGTACTTC.

The chain joins TRBV7-2 to TRBJ1-5; the match to TRBD1 covers 7 bases. This CDR3 spans 14 amino acids. Germline lookup yields CDR1 SGHTA and CDR2 FQGNSA. The ends lost 5 bases at V and 3 bases at J; junction bases unmatched: 4. The CDR3 spells CASSRDSNNQPQHF. For the CDR3, the DNA is TGTGCCAGCAGCCGGGACAGTAACAATCAGCCCCAGCATTTT. The whole variable domain, remainder taken from reference TRBV7-2 and TRBJ1-5, is GAGVSQSPSNKVTEKGKDVELRCDPISGHTALYWYRQSLGQGLEFLIYFQGNSAPDKSGLPSDRFSAERTGGSVSTLTIQRTQQEDSAVYLCASSRDSNNQPQHFGDGTRLSIL.

V usage is TRBV6-6 and J usage is TRBJ2-1; 7 bases line up with TRBD2. CDR1 and CDR2 from the germline V gene are MNHNY and SVGAGI (reference sequence). CDR3 length: 12 amino acids. The V segment lost 7 bases and the J segment 12 bases; nucleotides outside the gene matches: 9. In DNA form, the CDR3 reads TGTGCCAGCATCCGCGGGGGAGGACCGCAGTTCTTC. It codes for CASIRGGGPQFF.

The rearrangement links TRBV6-1 to TRBJ2-1; no clear D. The germline V gene encodes CDR1 MNHNS and CDR2 SASEGT. V was trimmed by 5 bases and J by 10 bases, leaving 33 bases between them. This CDR3 has 19 residues. The CDR3 protein is CASSLRQLIPRLSTGEQFF. CDR3 sequence (DNA): TGTGCCAGCAGTCTCAGGCAGCTGATTCCCCGTTTGAGTACCGGGGAGCAGTTCTTC.

In its sample, this clonotype was seen many times. This chain joins TRBV2 and TRBJ2-3, with 11 bases that match TRBD2. This CDR3 spans 13 amino acids. V shed 10 bases and J 5 bases; nucleotides not matched to a gene: 5. Germline loops: CDR1 SNHLY, CDR2 FYNNEI. This CDR3 is CAILAGVGDTQYF. In DNA form, the CDR3 reads TGTGCCATACTAGCGGGAGTCGGAGATACGCAGTATTTT.

V and J are TRBV5-1 and TRBJ1-5; D gene uncertain. CDR3 length: 15 residues. CDR1 and CDR2 from the germline V gene are SGHRS and YFSETQ. V shed 4 bases and J shed 4 bases, with 15 bases lying between them. The CDR3 region has the DNA TGCGCCAGCAGCCCAGACGGTCACTCTAATCAGCCCCAGCATTTT. Encoded protein: CASSPDGHSNQPQHF. The whole variable domain, remainder taken from reference TRBV5-1 and TRBJ1-5, is KAGVTQTPRYLIKTRGQQVTLSCSPISGHRSVSWYQQTPGQGLQFLFEYFSETQRNKGNFPGRFSGRQFSNSRSEMNVSTLELGDSALYLCASSPDGHSNQPQHFGDGTRLSIL.

This clonotype appeared a few times. The rearrangement uses TRBV3-1 and TRBJ1-6; D may be TRBD1 (5 bases). The CDR3 is 17 amino acids. Looked up from germline, CDR1 is LGHDT and CDR2 is YNNKEL (reference sequence). V was pared by 6 bases and J by 3 bases, with 18 bases between. CDR3 sequence (DNA): TGTGCCAGCAGGGCGGGACGCTCATCCCTCTATAATTCACCCCTCCACTTT. As protein: CASRAGRSSLYNSPLHF.

The chain is built from TRBV7-8 and TRBJ2-1; D might be TRBD1 (6 bases). V gave up 4 bases and J gave up 6 bases, with 16 bases separating them. Germline CDR1 reads SGHVS; CDR2 reads FQNEAQ. CDR3 length: 15 amino acids. As DNA, the CDR3 is TGTGCCAGCAGCTCGCGAGGGGGATTTGGCAATGAGCAGTTCTTC. Translated, it gives CASSSRGGFGNEQFF.

The chain uses TRBV11-2 and TRBJ2-1; D is unclear. The length of the CDR3 is 12 residues. Germline V gene lookup returns CDR1 SGHAT and CDR2 FQNNGV. Deletions cut 1 base from V and 9 bases from J, with 7 bases between. CDR3 in DNA: TGTGCCAGCAGCTTAGGGGCAAGTGAGCAGTTCTTC. It translates to CASSLGASEQFF.

This clonotype was seen only a few times. V is TRBV14 and J is TRBJ2-4, with D perhaps given as TRBD1 or TRBD2 (5 bases each). This CDR3 comprises 15 residues. Trimming stripped 1 base from V and 2 bases from J, with 9 bases between. Germline V lookup: CDR1 SGHDN, CDR2 FVKESK. CDR3 DNA sequence: TGTGCCAGCAGCCAAGTTGGGGGAACCAAAAACATTCAGTACTTC. It encodes CASSQVGGTKNIQYF. Filled out from reference TRBV14 and TRBJ2-4, the complete variable domain reads EAGVTQFPSHSVIEKGQTVTLRCDPISGHDNLYWYRRVMGKEIKFLLHFVKESKQDESGMPNNRFLAERTGGTYSTLKVQPAELEDSGVYFCASSQVGGTKNIQYFGAGTRLSVL.

This clonotype was picked up a small number of times. The chain joins TRBV18 to TRBJ2-1, with D possibly matching TRBD1 (5 bases). Germline assignment: CDR1 KGHSH and CDR2 LQKENI. V lost 3 bases and J 8 bases, leaving 8 bases between the germline ends. This CDR3 has 12 amino acids. This chain's CDR3 is CASSPDSYEQFF. As DNA, the CDR3 is TGTGCCAGCTCACCCGACAGTTATGAGCAGTTCTTC.

In the case of this clonotype: A much larger clone is a single base away; this may be a read error. The V gene is TRBV29-1, the J gene TRBJ1-1; D unclear. The germline gives CDR1 SQVTM, CDR2 ANQGSEA. The CDR3 length is 11 residues. CDR3 loop: CSVVMNAEAFF. The CDR3 region has the DNA TGCAGCGTTGTGATGAACGCTGAAGCTTTCTTT.

This clonotype was observed a handful of times. The V gene is TRBV7-2, the J gene TRBJ2-3, with D tentatively TRBD1 (6 bases). This CDR3 is built from 15 residues. CDR1 is SGHTA, CDR2 FQGNSA, per germline. V gave up 5 bases and J gave up 0 bases, with 12 bases separating them. The CDR3 DNA reads as TGTGCCAGCAGCGTGACAGGAGTTAGCACAGATACGCAGTATTTT. This codes for CASSVTGVSTDTQYF.

This rearrangement joins TRBV29-1 to TRBJ2-1, with D unresolved. Germline values: CDR1 SQVTM, CDR2 ANQGSEA. V was trimmed by 6 bases and J by 2 bases, leaving 11 bases between them. This CDR3 region has 13 residues. CDR3: CSVHFAAYNEQFF. The DNA of the CDR3 is TGCAGCGTCCACTTTGCTGCCTACAATGAGCAGTTCTTC.

This clonotype was recorded a few times. The V and J genes are TRBV4-3 and TRBJ2-1, with TRBD2 matching 9 bases. The germline gives CDR1 LGHNA, CDR2 YSLEER. CDR3 size: 15 residues. The junction had 5 bases not matched to a gene; V was cut back by 0 bases and J by 8 bases. The CDR3 region is CASSQDPSGTDEQFF. The CDR3, as DNA: TGCGCCAGCAGCCAAGATCCTAGCGGGACGGATGAGCAGTTCTTC.

As DNA, the CDR3 is TGTGCCAGCAGCTCAACCGGGACAGGGGACCGCACAGATACGCAGTATTTT. Its protein product is CASSSTGTGDRTDTQYF. V gene TRBV7-8 combines with J gene TRBJ2-3, with 10 bases aligning to TRBD1. V lost 4 bases and J lost 1; bases outside the gene matches: 8. Germline V gives CDR1 SGHVS, CDR2 FQNEAQ. The CDR3 runs to 17 residues.

This chain links TRBV18 with TRBJ2-7; 10 bases map to TRBD1. The length of the CDR3 is 14 residues. Germline trimming cut 3 bases from V and 6 bases from J; bases unmatched to any gene: 5. The germline CDR1 and CDR2 sequences are KGHSH and LQKENI. CDR3 bases: TGTGCCAGCTCACCCGGACAGGGGGTCGGCGAGCAGTACTTC. Protein sequence: CASSPGQGVGEQYF.

The chain links TRBV11-2 to TRBJ2-7; tentatively, D is TRBD1 or TRBD2 (5 bases each). Trimming shortened V by 4 bases and J by 2 bases, and 12 bases separated the two germline ends. CDR3 length equals 14 residues. Per the germline V gene, CDR1 is SGHAT and CDR2 is FQNNGV. The CDR3 protein is CASSYRDQTYEQYF. CDR3 coding DNA: TGTGCCAGCAGCTACCGGGACCAGACCTACGAGCAGTACTTC. Using reference TRBV11-2 and TRBJ2-7 for the parts outside the CDR3, the full variable domain is EAGVAQSPRYKIIEKRQSVAFWCNPISGHATLYWYQQILGQGPKLLIQFQNNGVVDDSQLPKDRFSAERLKGVDSTLKIQPAKLEDSAVYLCASSYRDQTYEQYFGPGTRLTVT.

A few counts support this clonotype. The chain recombines TRBV20-1 with TRBJ1-5, with D unresolved. Germline CDR1 DFQATT, CDR2 SNEGSKA (reference sequence). V lost 0 bases and J 0 bases, leaving 9 bases between the germline ends. The CDR3 spans 15 residues. The chain's CDR3 is CSARDGPYSNQPQHF. DNA of the CDR3: TGCAGTGCTAGAGATGGTCCCTATAGCAATCAGCCCCAGCATTTT.

This clonotype has a count of ten or more. The chain joins TRBV15 to TRBJ2-3; 8 bases map to TRBD2. The V and J ends lost 1 base and 2 bases, in that order; junction bases with no gene match: 2. The CDR3 covers 15 residues. The V gene's germline CDR1 is LNHNV and CDR2 YYDKDF (reference sequence). This CDR3 is CATSRVAGSTDTQYF. The DNA of the CDR3 is TGTGCCACCAGCAGAGTAGCGGGATCCACAGATACGCAGTATTTT.

In this sample, this clonotype turned up a few times. The CDR3 sequence: CASSSTPSTDTQYF. In DNA, the CDR3 is TGCGCCAGCAGCTCCACCCCCAGCACAGATACGCAGTATTTT. The chain combines TRBV5-1 with TRBJ2-3; D uncertain. Trimming took 3 bases from V and 0 from J, leaving 8 bases between them. The CDR3 totals 14 residues. Germline V gene sequence: CDR1 SGHRS, CDR2 YFSETQ. Drawing the rest from reference TRBV5-1 and TRBJ2-3, the complete variable domain is KAGVTQTPRYLIKTRGQQVTLSCSPISGHRSVSWYQQTPGQGLQFLFEYFSETQRNKGNFPGRFSGRQFSNSRSEMNVSTLELGDSALYLCASSSTPSTDTQYFGPGTRLTVL.